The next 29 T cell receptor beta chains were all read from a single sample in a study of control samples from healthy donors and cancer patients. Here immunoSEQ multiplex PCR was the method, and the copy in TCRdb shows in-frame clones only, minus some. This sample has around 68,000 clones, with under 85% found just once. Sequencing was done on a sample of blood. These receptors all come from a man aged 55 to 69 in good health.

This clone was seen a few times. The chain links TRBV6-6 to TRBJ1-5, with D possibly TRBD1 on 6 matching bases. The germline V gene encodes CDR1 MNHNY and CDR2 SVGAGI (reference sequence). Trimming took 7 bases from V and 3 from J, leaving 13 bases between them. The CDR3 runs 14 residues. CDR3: CASTLGHTNQPQHF. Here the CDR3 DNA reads TGTGCCAGCACCCTGGGACACACCAATCAGCCCCAGCATTTT.

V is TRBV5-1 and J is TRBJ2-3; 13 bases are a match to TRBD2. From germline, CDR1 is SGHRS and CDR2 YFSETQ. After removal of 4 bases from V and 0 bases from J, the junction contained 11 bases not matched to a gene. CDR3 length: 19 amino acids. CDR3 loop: CASSLRGLAGAPSTDTQYF. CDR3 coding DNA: TGCGCCAGCAGCCTTCGCGGACTAGCGGGAGCTCCTAGCACAGATACGCAGTATTTT.

The CDR3 bases are TGTGCCAGCAGTGACGTGACTAGCGGGAGTCACAATGAGCAGTTCTTC. Its translation: CASSDVTSGSHNEQFF. The chain has TRBV6-1 and TRBJ2-1; 12 bases line up with TRBD2. The germline V gene encodes CDR1 MNHNS and CDR2 SASEGT. The length of the CDR3 is 16 residues. Trimming at V came to 3 bases and at J to 5 bases, leaving 5 bases not matched to a gene.

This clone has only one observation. The CDR3 region is CASTSQGRGNQPQHF. The CDR3 DNA sequence: TGTGCCAGCACCTCCCAGGGTCGGGGCAATCAGCCCCAGCATTTT. This chain connects TRBV28 to TRBJ1-5; the D gene is possibly TRBD1 (5 bases). Trimming stripped 7 bases from V and 2 bases from J, with 15 bases between. CDR3 length: 15 residues. In germline, CDR1 is MDHEN, CDR2 SYDVKM. The full variable domain, its missing parts supplied by reference TRBV28 and TRBJ1-5, is DVKVTQSSRYLVKRTGEKVFLECVQDMDHENMFWYRQDPGLGLRLIYFSYDVKMKEKGDIPEGYSVSREKKERFSLILESASTNQTSMYLCASTSQGRGNQPQHFGDGTRLSIL.

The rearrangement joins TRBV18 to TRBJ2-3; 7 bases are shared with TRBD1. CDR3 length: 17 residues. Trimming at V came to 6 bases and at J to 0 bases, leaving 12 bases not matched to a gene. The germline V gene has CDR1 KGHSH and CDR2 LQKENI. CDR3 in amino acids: CASSQRTGDISTDTQYF. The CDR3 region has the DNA TGTGCCAGCTCGCAACGCACAGGGGACATTAGCACAGATACGCAGTATTTT.

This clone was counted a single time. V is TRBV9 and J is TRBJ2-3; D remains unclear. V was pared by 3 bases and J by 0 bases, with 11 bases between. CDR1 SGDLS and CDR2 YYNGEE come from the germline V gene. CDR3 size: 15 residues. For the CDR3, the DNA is TGTGCCAGCAGCGAAACGACTGGAAGCACAGATACGCAGTATTTT. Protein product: CASSETTGSTDTQYF.

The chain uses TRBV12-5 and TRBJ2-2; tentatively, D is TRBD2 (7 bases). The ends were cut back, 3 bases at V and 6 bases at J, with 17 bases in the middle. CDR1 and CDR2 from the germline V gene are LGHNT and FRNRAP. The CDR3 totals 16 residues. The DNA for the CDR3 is TGTGCTAGTGGTTTTCAATCGGGGGGCTCCTCCGGGGAGCTGTTTTTT. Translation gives CASGFQSGGSSGELFF.

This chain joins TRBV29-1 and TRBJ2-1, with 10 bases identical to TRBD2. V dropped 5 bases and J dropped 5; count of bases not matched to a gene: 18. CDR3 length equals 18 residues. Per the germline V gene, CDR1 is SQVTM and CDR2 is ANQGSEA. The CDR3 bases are TGCAGCGTTAATAATATCAACAGGGCTAGCGGGAGAGACAATGAGCAGTTCTTC. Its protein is CSVNNINRASGRDNEQFF.

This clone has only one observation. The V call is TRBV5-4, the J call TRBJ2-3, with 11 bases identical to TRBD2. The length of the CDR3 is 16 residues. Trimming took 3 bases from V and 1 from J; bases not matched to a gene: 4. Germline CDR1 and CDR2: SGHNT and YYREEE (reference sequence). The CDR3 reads CASSSTGLAGTDTQYF. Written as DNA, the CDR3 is TGTGCCAGCAGCTCCACGGGACTAGCGGGCACAGATACGCAGTATTTT.

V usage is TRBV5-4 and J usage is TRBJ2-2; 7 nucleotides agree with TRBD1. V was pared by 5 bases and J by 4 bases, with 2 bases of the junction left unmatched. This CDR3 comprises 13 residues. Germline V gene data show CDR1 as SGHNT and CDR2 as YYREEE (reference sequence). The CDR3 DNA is TGTGCCAGCAGGGGACAGACCACCGGGGAGCTGTTTTTT. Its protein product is CASRGQTTGELFF.

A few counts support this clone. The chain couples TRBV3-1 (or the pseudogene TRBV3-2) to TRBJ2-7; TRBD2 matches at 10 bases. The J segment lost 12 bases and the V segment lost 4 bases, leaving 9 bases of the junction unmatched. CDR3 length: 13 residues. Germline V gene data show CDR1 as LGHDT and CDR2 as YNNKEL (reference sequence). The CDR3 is CASSPPGLAVTYF. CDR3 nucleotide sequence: TGTGCCAGCAGCCCCCCCGGACTAGCGGTCACGTACTTC.

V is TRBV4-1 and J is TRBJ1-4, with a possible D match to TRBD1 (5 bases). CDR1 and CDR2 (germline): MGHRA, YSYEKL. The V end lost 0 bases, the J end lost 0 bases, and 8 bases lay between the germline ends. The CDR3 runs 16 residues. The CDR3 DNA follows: TGCGCCAGCAGCCAAGATACGACAGCAACTAATGAAAAACTGTTTTTT. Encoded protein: CASSQDTTATNEKLFF.

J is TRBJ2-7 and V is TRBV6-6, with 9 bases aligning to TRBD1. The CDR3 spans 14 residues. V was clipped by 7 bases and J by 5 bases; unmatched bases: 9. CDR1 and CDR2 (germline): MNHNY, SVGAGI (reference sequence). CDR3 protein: CASNSDRGRHEQYF. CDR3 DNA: TGTGCCAGCAACTCGGACAGGGGTCGCCACGAGCAGTACTTC.

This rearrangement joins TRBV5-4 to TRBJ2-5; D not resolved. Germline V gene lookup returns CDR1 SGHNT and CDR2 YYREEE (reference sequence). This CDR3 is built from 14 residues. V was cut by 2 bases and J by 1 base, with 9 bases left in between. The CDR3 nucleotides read TGTGCCAGCAGCTTCGTCGCAACCCAAGAGACCCAGTACTTC. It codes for CASSFVATQETQYF. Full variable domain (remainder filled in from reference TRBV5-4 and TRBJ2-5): ETGVTQSPTHLIKTRGQQVTLRCSSQSGHNTVSWYQQALGQGPQFIFQYYREEENGRGNFPPRFSGLQFPNYSSELNVNALELDDSALYLCASSFVATQETQYFGPGTRLLVL.

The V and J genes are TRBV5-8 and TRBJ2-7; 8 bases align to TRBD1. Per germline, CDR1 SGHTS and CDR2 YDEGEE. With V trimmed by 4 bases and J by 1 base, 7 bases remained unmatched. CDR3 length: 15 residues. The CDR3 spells CASSRTGLESYEQYF. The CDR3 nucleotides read TGTGCCAGCAGCCGGACAGGGTTGGAGTCCTACGAGCAGTACTTC.

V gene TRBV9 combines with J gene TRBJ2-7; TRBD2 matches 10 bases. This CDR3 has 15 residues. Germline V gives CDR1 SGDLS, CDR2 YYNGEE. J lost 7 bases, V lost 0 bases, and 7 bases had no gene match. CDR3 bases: TGTGCCAGCAGCGTAGCAGCGGGAGGGCCCGGAGAGCAGTACTTC. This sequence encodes CASSVAAGGPGEQYF. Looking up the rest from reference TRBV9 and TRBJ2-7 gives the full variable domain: DSGVTQTPKHLITATGQRVTLRCSPRSGDLSVYWYQQSLDQGLQFLIQYYNGEERAKGNILERFSAQQFPDLHSELNLSSLELGDSALYFCASSVAAGGPGEQYFGPGTRLTVT.

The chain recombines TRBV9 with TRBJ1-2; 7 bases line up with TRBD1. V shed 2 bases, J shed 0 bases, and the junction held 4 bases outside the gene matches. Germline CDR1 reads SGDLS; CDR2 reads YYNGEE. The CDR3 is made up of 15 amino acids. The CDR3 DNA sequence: TGTGCCAGCAGCGTCGGACAGGATGCTAACTATGGCTACACCTTC. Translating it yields CASSVGQDANYGYTF.

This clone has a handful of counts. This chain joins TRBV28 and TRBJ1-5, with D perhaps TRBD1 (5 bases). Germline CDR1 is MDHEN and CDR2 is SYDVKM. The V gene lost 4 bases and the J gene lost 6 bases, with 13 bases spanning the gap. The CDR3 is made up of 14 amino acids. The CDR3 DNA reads TGTGCCAGCAGTTCCCACCAGGGCGGTCAGCCCCAGCATTTT. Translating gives CASSSHQGGQPQHF.

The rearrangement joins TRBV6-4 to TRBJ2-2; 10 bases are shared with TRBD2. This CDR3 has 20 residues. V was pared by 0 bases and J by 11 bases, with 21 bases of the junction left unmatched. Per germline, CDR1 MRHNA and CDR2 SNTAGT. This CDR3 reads CASSDSPFSAGGPPPAELFF. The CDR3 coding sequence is TGTGCCAGCAGTGACTCGCCTTTTTCAGCGGGAGGGCCCCCCCCTGCTGAGCTGTTTTTT.

CDR3 in amino acids: CASSPAGGGNTGELFF. The DNA of the CDR3 is TGTGCCAGCAGTCCCGCGGGGGGGGGCAACACCGGGGAGCTGTTTTTT. The chain is built from TRBV27 and TRBJ2-2; 9 bases fit TRBD2. The CDR3 is made up of 16 amino acids. Germline lookup yields CDR1 MNHEY and CDR2 SMNVEV (reference sequence). With 5 bases clipped from V and 2 bases from J, the junction kept 6 bases outside the gene matches.

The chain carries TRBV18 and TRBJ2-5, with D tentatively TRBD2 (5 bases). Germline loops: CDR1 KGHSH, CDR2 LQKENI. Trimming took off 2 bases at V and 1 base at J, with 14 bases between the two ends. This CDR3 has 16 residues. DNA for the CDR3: TGTGCCAGCTCACCATACGGTTCCCGGGGCCAAGAGACCCAGTACTTC. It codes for CASSPYGSRGQETQYF.

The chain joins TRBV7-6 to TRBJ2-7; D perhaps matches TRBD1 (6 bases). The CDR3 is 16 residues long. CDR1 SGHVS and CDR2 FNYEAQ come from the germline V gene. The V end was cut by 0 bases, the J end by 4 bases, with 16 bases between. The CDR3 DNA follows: TGTGCCAGCAGCTTAGCGGGCGACAGGCTACCTTACGAGCAGTACTTC. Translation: CASSLAGDRLPYEQYF.

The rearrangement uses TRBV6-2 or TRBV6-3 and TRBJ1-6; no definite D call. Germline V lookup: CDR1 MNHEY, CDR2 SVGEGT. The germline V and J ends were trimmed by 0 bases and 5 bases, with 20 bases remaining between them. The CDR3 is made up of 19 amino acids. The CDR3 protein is CASSYSSAGGSLNNSPLHF. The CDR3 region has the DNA TGTGCCAGCAGTTACTCGTCGGCAGGTGGATCCCTTAATAATTCACCCCTCCACTTT.

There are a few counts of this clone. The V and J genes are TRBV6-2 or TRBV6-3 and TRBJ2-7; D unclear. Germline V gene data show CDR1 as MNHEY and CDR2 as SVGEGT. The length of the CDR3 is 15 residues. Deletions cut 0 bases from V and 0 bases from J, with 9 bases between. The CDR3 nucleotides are TGTGCCAGCAGTTACTCGCCAGGCAGCTCCTACGAGCAGTACTTC. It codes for CASSYSPGSSYEQYF.

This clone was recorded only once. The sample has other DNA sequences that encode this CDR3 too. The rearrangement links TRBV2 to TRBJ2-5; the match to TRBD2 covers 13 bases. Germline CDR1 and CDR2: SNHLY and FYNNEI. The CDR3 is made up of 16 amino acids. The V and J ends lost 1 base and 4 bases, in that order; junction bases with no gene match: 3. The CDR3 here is CASSEGTSGRGETQYF. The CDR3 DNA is TGTGCCAGCAGTGAAGGGACTAGCGGGAGAGGAGAGACCCAGTACTTC.

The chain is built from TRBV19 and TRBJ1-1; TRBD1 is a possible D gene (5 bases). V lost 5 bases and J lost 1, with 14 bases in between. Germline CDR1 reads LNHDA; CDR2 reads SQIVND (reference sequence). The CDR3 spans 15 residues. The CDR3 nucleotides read TGTGCCAGTAGTCACCGTGGGGGTCCGAACACTGAAGCTTTCTTT. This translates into CASSHRGGPNTEAFF.

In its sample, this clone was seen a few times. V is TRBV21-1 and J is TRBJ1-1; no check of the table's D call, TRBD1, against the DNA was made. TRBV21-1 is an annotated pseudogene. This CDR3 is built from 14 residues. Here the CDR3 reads CASTLGGSYTEAFF. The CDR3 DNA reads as TGTGCCAGCACCCTAGGGGGCTCGTACACTGAAGCTTTCTTT.

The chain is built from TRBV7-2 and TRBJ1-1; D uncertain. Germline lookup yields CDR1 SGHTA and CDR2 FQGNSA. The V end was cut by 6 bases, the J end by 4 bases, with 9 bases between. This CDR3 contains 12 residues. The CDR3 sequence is CASSLLGTEAFF. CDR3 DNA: TGTGCCAGCAGTTTACTGGGCACTGAAGCTTTCTTT.

CDR3 in DNA: TGTGCCAGTAGTGACAGGGGGCAGAGCAATCAGCCCCAGCATTTT. This sequence encodes CASSDRGQSNQPQHF. V and J are TRBV19 and TRBJ1-5; 10 bases fit TRBD1. The V segment lost 5 bases and the J segment 1 base; nucleotides outside the gene matches: 2. This CDR3 is 15 amino acids long. Germline values: CDR1 LNHDA, CDR2 SQIVND (reference sequence).